One sample yielded the 26 T cell receptor beta chains listed below, sequenced in a study of PD-1 blockade in classical Hodgkin lymphoma. With no exception, relapse followed autologous stem cell transplantation in all patients, and brentuximab vedotin exposure varied. Data came from immunoSEQ multiplex PCR; TCRdb stores just in-frame clones and leaves some out. The sample consists of tens of thousands of clones, roughly 70% of them appearing once. Specimen: peripheral blood mononuclear cells (PBMCs), collected before the second cycle of nivolumab. These receptors were obtained from a human donor with classical Hodgkin lymphoma.

The gene calls are TRBV2 and TRBJ1-1, with 7 bases matching TRBD1. V shed 5 bases, J shed 4 bases, and the junction held 7 bases outside the gene matches. Germline V gene data show CDR1 as SNHLY and CDR2 as FYNNEI. This CDR3 is built from 14 residues. As DNA, the CDR3 is TGTGCCAGCAGTACAGGGGTGGAGGGCACTGAAGCTTTCTTT. Amino acids: CASSTGVEGTEAFF. Looking up the rest from reference TRBV2 and TRBJ1-1 gives the full variable domain: EPEVTQTPSHQVTQMGQEVILRCVPISNHLYFYWYRQILGQKVEFLVSFYNNEISEKSEIFDDQFSVERPDGSNFTLKIRSTKLEDSAMYFCASSTGVEGTEAFFGQGTRLTVV.

The rearrangement joins TRBV27 to TRBJ1-2, with 7 bases aligning to TRBD1. V was pared by 6 bases and J by 8 bases, with 12 bases of the junction left unmatched. Germline V gene data show CDR1 as MNHEY and CDR2 as SMNVEV (reference sequence). The CDR3 runs to 14 residues. CDR3 coding DNA: TGTGCCAGCAGGCCACAGGGGAGGTTTGGAGGCTACACCTTC. It specifies CASRPQGRFGGYTF.

The chain employs TRBV29-1 and TRBJ2-3; TRBD1 aligns across 8 bases. This CDR3 has 14 residues. Per the germline V gene, CDR1 is SQVTM and CDR2 is ANQGSEA. V shed 4 bases and J 6 bases; nucleotides not matched to a gene: 9. CDR3 DNA sequence: TGCAGCGTTGTTTCCCCACAGGGGGACGATACGCAGTATTTT. Amino acids: CSVVSPQGDDTQYF.

The V gene is TRBV28, the J gene TRBJ2-5, with D possibly matching TRBD2 (5 bases). Trimming stripped 3 bases from V and 7 bases from J, with 9 bases between. Germline V gene lookup returns CDR1 MDHEN and CDR2 SYDVKM. The CDR3 contains 12 residues. The CDR3 is CASSFFGGTQYF. CDR3 nucleotide sequence: TGTGCCAGCAGTTTTTTCGGAGGGACCCAGTACTTC.

The genes are TRBV6-5 and TRBJ1-1; weak D call: TRBD1 (5 bases). V was pared by 2 bases and J by 5 bases, with 12 bases between. Looked up from germline, CDR1 is MNHEY and CDR2 is SVGAGI. The length of the CDR3 is 14 residues. The DNA for the CDR3 is TGTGCCAGCAGTTACGGGGGGGTAGGGACTGAAGCTTTCTTT. The encoded protein is CASSYGGVGTEAFF.

A single count supports this clone. This chain links TRBV2 with TRBJ2-3; D is unclear. V lost 3 bases and J 5 bases, leaving 6 bases between the germline ends. The germline V gene has CDR1 SNHLY and CDR2 FYNNEI. The CDR3 totals 12 residues. CDR3 nucleotides: TGTGCCAGCAGTGATCCGGTAGATACGCAGTATTTT. Translation: CASSDPVDTQYF.

The chain couples TRBV28 to TRBJ1-5; D call uncertain. Trimming removed 7 bases at V and 0 bases at J, with 10 bases between. Germline assignment: CDR1 MDHEN and CDR2 SYDVKM. The CDR3 length is 14 residues. The CDR3 DNA reads as TGTGCCAGCACTTTGGAAAATAGCAATCAGCCCCAGCATTTT. Protein: CASTLENSNQPQHF. Variable domain in full (rest from reference TRBV28 and TRBJ1-5): DVKVTQSSRYLVKRTGEKVFLECVQDMDHENMFWYRQDPGLGLRLIYFSYDVKMKEKGDIPEGYSVSREKKERFSLILESASTNQTSMYLCASTLENSNQPQHFGDGTRLSIL.

The chain links TRBV7-2 to TRBJ1-2; 11 bases match TRBD1. The V gene end was trimmed by 5 bases and the J gene end by 7 bases; junction bases not matched to a gene: 12. The CDR3 totals 16 residues. Germline V gives CDR1 SGHTA, CDR2 FQGNSA. The DNA for the CDR3 is TGTGCCAGCAGCCCCTGGACAGGGGGCGAGGTCGGTGGCTACACCTTC. Its protein product is CASSPWTGGEVGGYTF.

V gene TRBV4-3 combines with J gene TRBJ2-3; D is possibly TRBD1 (7 bases). Germline V lookup: CDR1 LGHNA, CDR2 YSLEER. Trimming shortened V by 2 bases and J by 3 bases, and 12 bases separated the two germline ends. The CDR3 extends over 15 amino acids. CDR3 in DNA: TGCGCCAGCAGCCAAAAGACAGGGAGGACAGATACGCAGTATTTT. It specifies CASSQKTGRTDTQYF.

This clone was counted only a few times. This CDR3 reads CASSPLGGAQETQYF. CDR3 DNA: TGTGCCAGCAGCCCCCTAGGCGGAGCTCAAGAGACCCAGTACTTC. The chain combines TRBV7-3 with TRBJ2-5; D call uncertain. V lost 5 bases to trimming and J lost 2 bases, with 15 bases between them. CDR3 length: 15 amino acids. Germline V CDR1 and CDR2: SGHTA, FQGTGA.

This clone has just a few counts. V usage is TRBV28 and J usage is TRBJ2-2; TRBD1 agrees at 8 bases. The germline gives CDR1 MDHEN, CDR2 SYDVKM. V was pared by 4 bases and J by 1 base, with 8 bases of the junction left unmatched. This CDR3 is 17 amino acids long. The CDR3 DNA follows: TGTGCCAGCAGTTCCCCCTGGACAGGGATGAACACCGGGGAGCTGTTTTTT. Residues: CASSSPWTGMNTGELFF.

The rearrangement uses TRBV19 and TRBJ1-1, with 10 bases that match TRBD1. V shed 10 bases, J shed 4 bases, and the junction held 18 bases outside the gene matches. CDR3 length: 17 amino acids. Per germline, CDR1 LNHDA and CDR2 SQIVND (reference sequence). The CDR3 sequence: CATLPRDRGYVATEAFF. The CDR3 bases are TGTGCCACCCTCCCTCGGGACAGGGGATATGTTGCCACTGAAGCTTTCTTT. The whole variable domain, remainder taken from reference TRBV19 and TRBJ1-1, is DGGITQSPKYLFRKEGQNVTLSCEQNLNHDAMYWYRQDPGQGLRLIYYSQIVNDFQKGDIAEGYSVSREKKESFPLTVTSAQKNPTAFYLCATLPRDRGYVATEAFFGQGTRLTVV.

The gene calls are TRBV6-1 and TRBJ1-5; D unclear. The CDR3 extends over 13 amino acids. The germline V and J ends were trimmed by 2 bases and 7 bases, with 9 bases remaining between them. CDR1 and CDR2 from the germline V gene are MNHNS and SASEGT. The CDR3 DNA reads as TGTGCCAGCAGTGAAAGCCAGCCGCAGCCCCAGCATTTT. It yields the protein CASSESQPQPQHF.

This rearrangement joins TRBV11-2 to TRBJ2-5, with D perhaps TRBD1 (6 bases). V dropped 2 bases and J dropped 0 bases, with 10 bases sitting between them. Germline V gives CDR1 SGHAT, CDR2 FQNNGV. The CDR3 runs 15 residues. The CDR3 sequence: CASSLLGGNQETQYF. The CDR3 DNA sequence: TGTGCCAGCAGCTTACTTGGGGGCAACCAAGAGACCCAGTACTTC.

CDR3 bases: TGTGCCAGCAGTTTTGCCCCCTCGGGCCCCTCTAGCTATGGCTACACCTTC. Protein product: CASSFAPSGPSSYGYTF. The chain uses TRBV28 and TRBJ1-2; D unresolved. The CDR3 sequence is 17 residues long. Deletions cut 3 bases from V and 4 bases from J, with 21 bases between. Germline loops: CDR1 MDHEN, CDR2 SYDVKM.

The chain joins TRBV6-5 to TRBJ1-2; the match to TRBD1 covers 9 bases. The CDR3 consists of 15 residues. J was trimmed by 11 bases and V by 7 bases; bases with no gene match: 17. Looked up from germline, CDR1 is MNHEY and CDR2 is SVGAGI. The CDR3 DNA is TGTGCCAGCACCTCCCTAACCGGGACAGGGACGGGGTACACCTTC. Protein product: CASTSLTGTGTGYTF.

This chain joins TRBV5-4 and TRBJ2-1; D not certain. Germline V CDR1 and CDR2: SGHNT, YYREEE (reference sequence). V dropped 4 bases and J dropped 0 bases, with 14 bases sitting between them. The CDR3 loop spans 16 amino acids. CDR3 residues: CASSRDGAGSYNEQFF. DNA of the CDR3: TGTGCCAGCAGCCGAGACGGAGCCGGCTCCTACAATGAGCAGTTCTTC.

The rearrangement links TRBV19 to TRBJ2-6, with TRBD2 matching 7 bases. This CDR3 region has 16 residues. Germline values: CDR1 LNHDA, CDR2 SQIVND (reference sequence). V shed 6 bases and J 0 bases; nucleotides not matched to a gene: 5. CDR3 sequence (DNA): TGTGCCAGTAGCCGGGACTATCGCTCTGGGGCCAACGTCCTGACTTTC. It encodes CASSRDYRSGANVLTF.

The rearrangement joins TRBV9 to TRBJ2-2; D perhaps matches TRBD1 (5 bases). This CDR3 is 15 amino acids long. V was trimmed by 5 bases and J by 1 base, leaving 12 bases between them. The V gene's germline CDR1 is SGDLS and CDR2 YYNGEE. CDR3 nucleotide sequence: TGTGCCAGCAGTTATAGTAGGGGGAACACCGGGGAGCTGTTTTTT. Residues: CASSYSRGNTGELFF.

The chain combines TRBV19 with TRBJ2-3; tentative D call: TRBD2 (5 bases). The V end was cut by 6 bases, the J end by 2 bases, with 15 bases between. The V gene's germline CDR1 is LNHDA and CDR2 SQIVND (reference sequence). CDR3 length: 15 amino acids. CDR3 loop: CASSPGIGDTDTQYF. The CDR3 nucleotides are TGTGCCAGTAGCCCCGGGATTGGGGACACAGATACGCAGTATTTT. Together with reference TRBV19 and TRBJ2-3, the CDR3 gives the full variable domain: DGGITQSPKYLFRKEGQNVTLSCEQNLNHDAMYWYRQDPGQGLRLIYYSQIVNDFQKGDIAEGYSVSREKKESFPLTVTSAQKNPTAFYLCASSPGIGDTDTQYFGPGTRLTVL.

The J gene is TRBJ2-2, the V gene TRBV6-5; D tentatively reads TRBD1 or TRBD2 (5 bases each). Germline CDR1 is MNHEY and CDR2 is SVGAGI. Deletions cut 6 bases from V and 4 bases from J, with 12 bases between. This CDR3 is built from 14 residues. CDR3 DNA: TGTGCCAGCAGGCCCGGGACGATCACCGGGGAGCTGTTTTTT. Translated, it gives CASRPGTITGELFF.

This chain connects TRBV7-2 to TRBJ2-7, with no clear D. V lost 3 bases and J lost 5, with 11 bases in between. This CDR3 has 13 amino acids. Germline V gene lookup returns CDR1 SGHTA and CDR2 FQGNSA. CDR3: CASSFWAHHEQYF. The CDR3 region has the DNA TGTGCCAGCAGCTTCTGGGCGCACCACGAGCAGTACTTC.

This clone was detected only once. V is TRBV2 and J is TRBJ2-5, with TRBD2 identical over 8 bases. Trimming cost V 4 bases and J 0 bases; bases outside gene matches: 4. The germline gives CDR1 SNHLY, CDR2 FYNNEI. This CDR3 is built from 15 residues. CDR3: CASSVRRGDQETQYF. CDR3 nucleotides: TGTGCCAGCAGTGTAAGGCGGGGGGACCAAGAGACCCAGTACTTC.

This chain uses TRBV2 with TRBJ1-2; 11 nucleotides match TRBD1. This CDR3 has 17 amino acids. The J segment lost 5 bases and the V segment lost 5 bases, leaving 13 bases of the junction unmatched. The germline gives CDR1 SNHLY, CDR2 FYNNEI. The CDR3, as DNA: TGTGCCAGCAGTCCTAACCTCGGACAGGGGGCGAGGTATGGCTACACCTTC. Translating gives CASSPNLGQGARYGYTF.

V gene TRBV7-2 combines with J gene TRBJ2-7, with D unclear. The germline CDR1 and CDR2 sequences are SGHTA and FQGNSA. This CDR3 is built from 14 residues. Trimming cost V 1 base and J 4 bases, with 11 bases left between them. CDR3 residues: CASSLGPTSYEQYV. CDR3 sequence (DNA): TGTGCCAGCAGCTTAGGCCCAACTTCTTACGAGCAGTACGTC.

The genes are TRBV2 and TRBJ2-5, with D unresolved. This CDR3 is built from 12 residues. CDR1 SNHLY and CDR2 FYNNEI come from the germline V gene. V shed 6 bases and J shed 5 bases, with 10 bases lying between them. DNA of the CDR3: TGTGCCAGCAGGCAAGCTGGGGAGACCCAGTACTTC. Its protein product is CASRQAGETQYF.